This TCR beta chain was obtained from a study of patients and donors after allogeneic stem cell transplantation. The germline V gene has CDR1 KGHDR and CDR2 SFDVKD. The ends were cut back, 7 bases at V and 2 bases at J, with 12 bases in the middle. This CDR3 contains 14 residues. This clonotype has only a few counts. TCRdb processed the RT-PCR reads anew with MiXCR; each CDR3 protein has one entry. The sample records about 400,000 distinct CDR3 sequences, 16% being singletons. The TCR was taken from a human donor who was either an allogeneic HSCT recipient or a stem cell or donor lymphocyte infusion donor (not recorded which). It is not recorded whose cells these are; they may come from a transplant donor. What was sequenced was blood, either unsorted or a sorted T cell fraction (not recorded which). V usage is TRBV24-1 and J usage is TRBJ2-3; D is possibly TRBD2 (6 bases). This CDR3 is CATSPGLTTDTQYF. In DNA, the CDR3 is TGTGCCACCAGCCCGGGACTCACCACAGATACGCAGTATTTT.